This T cell receptor beta chain derives from a study of blood T cell repertoires in COVID-19. Overall study context: The study drew acute and convalescent COVID-19 samples from the United States, Italy and Spain. PBMCs, B-cell-depleted T cells, or T cells were the source of the cDNA or gDNA that made up the material.

With 1 base clipped from V and 2 bases from J, the junction kept 4 bases outside the gene matches. The CDR3 consists of 15 residues. Germline V lookup: CDR1 KGHSH, CDR2 LQKENI. In the study's own analysis: Estimates of nucleated cell counts were drawn from the amplification of reference gene primers. The table came from immunoSEQ multiplex PCR; TCRdb's copy has only in-frame clones and leaves some out. For V, J and clone size, that table is used; D and trimming come from the DNA. The profile shows tens of thousands of clones, about 83% of them singletons. The receptor comes from an elderly man with acute or convalescent COVID-19. The V and J genes are TRBV18 and TRBJ1-1; 7 bases are a match to TRBD1. Sequencing was carried out using peripheral blood. The CDR3 nucleotides are TGTGCCAGCTCACCACGGGACAGCTTTAACACTGAAGCTTTCTTT. It encodes CASSPRDSFNTEAFF.